This T cell receptor (beta chain) stems from a study of cytomegalovirus exposure and HLA in healthy donors. Germline V gene data show CDR1 as WSHSY and CDR2 as SAAADI. V was pared by 0 bases and J by 0 bases, with 6 bases between. This CDR3 contains 14 residues. The PCR ran on 60 Vbeta and 13 Jbeta primers. TCRdb keeps only in-frame clones here, not all; method: immunoSEQ multiplex PCR. The repertoire holds under 200,000 clones, with about four fifths as singletons. This clonotype was sampled from a woman between 50 and 59 years old in good health and CMV-seropositive. V and J are TRBV10-2 and TRBJ2-7; D is perhaps TRBD1 (6 bases). The sample was PBMCs. CDR3 sequence reads: CASSESGGSYEQYF. For the CDR3, the DNA is TGCGCCAGCAGTGAGTCAGGGGGCTCCTACGAGCAGTACTTC.